This T cell receptor beta chain was documented in a study of shared clonotypes between healthy human individuals. Study outcomes and limitations: Sequencing of the sorted subsets was shown by rarefaction to be incomplete despite large depth.

Notes on this clone: What it recognizes is unknown.

Sequencing was performed with immunoSEQ multiplex PCR; in TCRdb, only in-frame clones are kept and a portion is missing. Here the sample spans more than 150,000 clones, around 63% being singletons. The V segment lost 2 bases and the J segment 7 bases; nucleotides outside the gene matches: 12. CDR3 length: 16 residues. Germline V lookup: CDR1 SGHDT, CDR2 YYEEEE. Sequenced: memory CD4+ T cells sorted from blood. Noted subset: CD45RA-negative fraction. The TCR comes from a man younger than 45 in good health. This chain uses TRBV5-6 with TRBJ1-2, with TRBD1 matching 9 bases. CDR3: CASSFYVRGTGIGYTF. CDR3 nucleotides: TGTGCCAGCAGCTTTTATGTTCGGGGGACAGGGATTGGCTACACCTTC.